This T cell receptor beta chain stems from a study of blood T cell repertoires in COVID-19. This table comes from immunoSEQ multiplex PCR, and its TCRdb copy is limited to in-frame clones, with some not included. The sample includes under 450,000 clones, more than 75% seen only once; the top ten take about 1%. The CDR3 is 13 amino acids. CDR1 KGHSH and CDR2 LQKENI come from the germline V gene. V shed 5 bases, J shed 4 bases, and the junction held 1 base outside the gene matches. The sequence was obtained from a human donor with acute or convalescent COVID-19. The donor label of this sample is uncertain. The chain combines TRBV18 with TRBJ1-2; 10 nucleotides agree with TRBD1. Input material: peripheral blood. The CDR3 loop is CASSGTGVYGYTF. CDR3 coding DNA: TGTGCCAGCTCAGGGACAGGGGTCTATGGCTACACCTTC.